This section outlines one TCR beta chain sequence together with its context. Its antigen is currently not known. Base qualities are missing; no much larger clone stands one base away. Enrolling through a virtual design, the prospective study's participants ranged in age from roughly 18 to 95 years and lived across more than 20 United States geographic areas. In the prospective study, cohorts were assigned on the basis of participant-reported clinical history obtained from a screening survey and a study questionnaire. For ImmuneRACE Cohort 3, a participant was defined as recovered based on two consecutive negative NP/OP PCR tests, clearance by a healthcare professional, or resolution of symptoms. In the prospective study, whole blood, serum and a nasopharyngeal or oropharyngeal swab were collected from each participant by mobile phlebotomists. Additional blood draws and questionnaires over an approximately two-month period could optionally be provided by prospective study participants. Before DNA extraction, blood samples from the prospective study were shipped at room temperature or frozen.

This sample is part of a study of blood T cell repertoires in COVID-19 (dated by TCRdb to the early 2020s). For the wider study: Samples covering the acute and convalescent phases of COVID-19 were provided by collaborators in the United States, Italy and Spain. Subjects who had been exposed to COVID-19, were actively infected with it, or had recovered from it provided the deeply sampled blood TCRbeta repertoires that made up the dataset. The repertoires were made available in a free public database intended to serve as a resource for research on the immune response to SARS-CoV-2. The samples were drawn from the first 160 participants of the ongoing ImmuneRACE study and from some 1,300 subjects provided by 6 global collaborators. The material from the prospective study consisted of cDNA or gDNA derived from T cells, B-cell-depleted T cells, or PBMCs. Where available, HLA class I and class II types were taken from metadata supplied by the sample provider and were not determined by assay-based typing. The sample metadata nearly always contained a de-identified subject ID, COVID-19 status, age in years and sex. Broad study findings and their caveats: The amount of clinical and demographic metadata varied by source and participant and was provided uncurated.

The germline V gene encodes CDR1 SNHLY and CDR2 FYNNEI. From V the trimming removes 4 bases and from J it removes 4 bases, while the gene matches leave 4 bases of the junction unaccounted for. From the cysteine through the phenylalanine, the CDR3 covers 14 amino acids. Kept here is only the CDR3 DNA, which spans 42 bases and is read in frame from base 1. The immunoSEQ Assay, a bias-controlled multiplex PCR, was used to amplify TCRbeta CDR3 regions from genomic DNA. Processing in the source paper ran as follows. The number of nucleated cells in each sample was estimated from the amplification of reference gene primers within the assay. Sequence reads were collapsed and filtered to measure the absolute abundance of every unique TCRbeta CDR3 rearrangement. For each sample, productive Simpson clonality was calculated by taking the square root of Simpson's diversity index across productive rearrangements. Held by TCRdb, this immuneACCESS table contains in-frame sequences only and omits some clones. Under half of the omission traces to an unresolved V gene where checked; the cause of the rest is unknown. The V and J calls and the clone size are those of that table, but D and trimming were determined from the DNA. This sample is represented by over 250,000 clones; roughly nine tenths of them were singletons. Around 2.5% of the sample rests with the top ten.

In this chain, TRBV2 is recombined with TRBJ2-7, with 10 central nucleotides matching TRBD1. Sequencing input: PBMCs or T cells enriched from blood (not recorded which). This TCR derives from a man aged 60 to 69 who had recovered from COVID-19. CDR3 region: CASSGDRGSYEQYF. The sequence in DNA is TGTGCCAGCAGTGGGGACAGGGGATCGTACGAGCAGTACTTC.